These 21 T cell receptor beta chains came from one sample sequenced in a study of Ad26.COV2.S vaccination and SARS-CoV-2 variants. Treatment reported: over 15 received Ad26.COV2.S at low or high dose, single or two shots; about 5 received placebo; per-sample allocation not given. At day 63 after the first vaccine or placebo injection, samples were drawn. TCRdb's table, derived via immunoSEQ multiplex PCR, lists solely in-frame clones and lacks some. The sample has about 470,000 clones; 80% to 95% are singletons. Source: peripheral blood, taken in a trial of Ad26.COV2.S vaccine versus placebo. These receptors were collected from a person between 18 and 60 years old who received the Ad26.COV2.S COVID-19 vaccine or a placebo.

The J gene is TRBJ2-1, the V gene TRBV3-1 (or the pseudogene TRBV3-2), with 12 bases identical to TRBD2. The V gene's germline CDR1 is LGHDT and CDR2 YNNKEL (reference sequence). This CDR3 spans 16 amino acids. With 5 bases clipped from V and 10 bases from J, the junction kept 12 bases outside the gene matches. The CDR3 reads CASSSRLAGAEREQFF. CDR3 nucleotide sequence: TGTGCCAGCAGCTCTAGACTAGCGGGAGCTGAGAGGGAGCAGTTCTTC.

This chain connects TRBV7-3 to TRBJ2-1, with 10 positions matching TRBD2. CDR1 and CDR2 from the germline V gene are SGHTA and FQGTGA. The junction had 5 bases not matched to a gene; V was cut back by 2 bases and J by 4 bases. The CDR3 consists of 16 residues. CDR3 residues: CASSLLAGVSYNEQFF. CDR3 bases: TGTGCCAGCAGCTTACTAGCGGGAGTCTCTTACAATGAGCAGTTCTTC.

The chain links TRBV7-2 to TRBJ2-7, with D tentatively TRBD2 (6 bases). V was clipped by 1 base and J by 5 bases, with 12 bases between them. The CDR3 is 14 amino acids. Germline-derived CDR1 and CDR2 are SGHTA and FQGNSA. The chain's CDR3 is CASSLDGSRNEQYF. CDR3 DNA sequence: TGTGCCAGCAGCTTAGACGGGAGTCGGAACGAGCAGTACTTC. The entire variable domain, with the rest obtained from reference TRBV7-2 and TRBJ2-7, is as follows: GAGVSQSPSNKVTEKGKDVELRCDPISGHTALYWYRQSLGQGLEFLIYFQGNSAPDKSGLPSDRFSAERTGGSVSTLTIQRTQQEDSAVYLCASSLDGSRNEQYFGPGTRLTVT.

The rearrangement uses TRBV5-1 and TRBJ1-6; D is unresolved. This CDR3 contains 15 residues. V was cut by 0 bases and J by 5 bases, with 9 bases left in between. CDR1 and CDR2 (germline): SGHRS, YFSETQ. Here the CDR3 DNA reads TGCGCCAGCAGCTTGGGGACCGAGGATAATTCACCCCTCCACTTT. Translated: CASSLGTEDNSPLHF.

This clone was observed once. This sequence joins TRBV27 and TRBJ1-1; D is unresolved. V was cut by 3 bases and J by 2 bases, with 7 bases left in between. The CDR3 has 13 amino acids. Germline V gene lookup returns CDR1 MNHEY and CDR2 SMNVEV (reference sequence). The CDR3 protein is CASSFMLNTEAFF. For the CDR3, the DNA is TGTGCCAGCAGTTTTATGTTAAACACTGAAGCTTTCTTT.

The chain recombines TRBV5-1 with TRBJ2-1; the D is unclear. The CDR3 has 12 amino acids. V dropped 5 bases and J dropped 4 bases, with 7 bases sitting between them. The V gene's germline CDR1 is SGHRS and CDR2 YFSETQ. The CDR3 region has the DNA TGCGCCAGCAGGCGCTCATACAATGAGCAGTTCTTC. It codes for CASRRSYNEQFF.

The rearrangement joins TRBV5-1 to TRBJ2-3, with a possible D match to TRBD2 (5 bases). Germline loops: CDR1 SGHRS, CDR2 YFSETQ. V lost 2 bases to trimming and J lost 6 bases, with 10 bases between them. The CDR3 has 13 amino acids. The CDR3 here is CASSFPTRDTQYF. CDR3 in DNA: TGCGCCAGCAGCTTCCCAACTAGGGATACGCAGTATTTT.

The J gene is TRBJ1-1, the V gene TRBV2; TRBD1 matches 11 bases. CDR3 length equals 15 residues. Germline values: CDR1 SNHLY, CDR2 FYNNEI. The trim removed 4 bases at V and 3 bases at J, leaving 4 bases unmatched. The CDR3 protein is CASSGGQGGHTEAFF. For the CDR3, the DNA is TGTGCCAGCAGTGGGGGACAGGGGGGGCACACTGAAGCTTTCTTT.

V and J are TRBV20-1 and TRBJ2-7; 14 bases agree with TRBD2. V shed 3 bases and J 3 bases; nucleotides not matched to a gene: 7. CDR3 length: 16 amino acids. CDR1 and CDR2 from the germline V gene are DFQATT and SNEGSKA (reference sequence). The CDR3 loop is CSASKGLAGAVYEQYF. The CDR3 nucleotides are TGCAGTGCTAGTAAGGGACTAGCGGGAGCTGTCTACGAGCAGTACTTC.

This clone was detected once. V gene TRBV28 combines with J gene TRBJ2-1; D possibly uses TRBD1 or TRBD2 (6 bases each). The CDR3 has 16 amino acids. Trimming pared 3 bases from V and 7 bases from J, leaving 19 bases between. CDR1 and CDR2 (germline): MDHEN, SYDVKM. The CDR3 DNA is TGTGCCAGCAGTTTTTACGGGGGAGGACAGTTGAATGAGCAGTTCTTC. Translating gives CASSFYGGGQLNEQFF.

The V call is TRBV7-2, the J call TRBJ2-3, with D unclear. There are 14 residues in the CDR3. CDR1 is SGHTA and CDR2 is FQGNSA in the germline V gene. V was shortened by 1 base and J by 4 bases, with 9 bases between the two germline ends. The CDR3 bases are TGTGCCAGCAGCTTAGTCGTTGACGCAGATACGCAGTATTTT. It yields the protein CASSLVVDADTQYF.

The chain recombines TRBV2 with TRBJ2-3; D might be TRBD1 (5 bases). Trimming took 10 bases from V and 4 from J, leaving 12 bases between them. CDR3 size: 12 residues. CDR1 and CDR2 (germline): SNHLY, FYNNEI. The CDR3 bases are TGTGCCACCCAGGGTGTCGCAGATACGCAGTATTTT. Translated, it gives CATQGVADTQYF.

The genes are TRBV24-1 and TRBJ1-5; D is unclear. V was cut by 2 bases and J by 9 bases, with 13 bases left in between. The germline V gene encodes CDR1 KGHDR and CDR2 SFDVKD. The CDR3 spans 14 residues. This CDR3 is CATSDSERFGPQHF. CDR3 nucleotides: TGTGCCACCAGTGATTCGGAACGGTTCGGGCCCCAGCATTTT.

The genes are TRBV27 and TRBJ1-6; D is perhaps TRBD1 (5 bases). The CDR3 is 17 amino acids. CDR1 and CDR2 (germline): MNHEY, SMNVEV (reference sequence). V was clipped by 6 bases and J by 4 bases, with 19 bases between them. The CDR3 DNA reads TGTGCCAGCAGGATGTCGTGGGGACCGCGGTATAATTCACCCCTCCACTTT. Translation gives CASRMSWGPRYNSPLHF.

The chain couples TRBV5-1 to TRBJ2-2; D is uncertain. Trimming stripped 7 bases from V and 5 bases from J, with 6 bases between. This CDR3 is 11 amino acids long. Germline CDR1 is SGHRS and CDR2 is YFSETQ. In nucleotides, the CDR3 is TGCGCCAGCGGGCGGACCGGGGAGCTGTTTTTT. Its protein is CASGRTGELFF. Full variable domain (outside the CDR3, taken from reference TRBV5-1 and TRBJ2-2): KAGVTQTPRYLIKTRGQQVTLSCSPISGHRSVSWYQQTPGQGLQFLFEYFSETQRNKGNFPGRFSGRQFSNSRSEMNVSTLELGDSALYLCASGRTGELFFGEGSRLTVL.

The rearrangement joins TRBV24-1 to TRBJ2-1, with 8 bases aligning to TRBD2. Germline V gene lookup returns CDR1 KGHDR and CDR2 SFDVKD. V gave up 6 bases and J gave up 4 bases; unmatched junction bases: 4. CDR3 length: 14 amino acids. The CDR3 DNA reads TGTGCCACCAGTAACCCTAGCGGGTACAATGAGCAGTTCTTC. It translates to CATSNPSGYNEQFF.

The chain employs TRBV9 and TRBJ2-1; D unclear. The CDR3 has 12 residues. Germline CDR1 SGDLS, CDR2 YYNGEE. Trimming took 4 bases from V and 5 from J, leaving 7 bases between them. This CDR3 reads CASSLTNNEQFF. CDR3 nucleotide sequence: TGTGCCAGCAGCCTCACAAACAATGAGCAGTTCTTC.

The CDR3 nucleotides read TGTGCCAGCAGCAGAATTACCGGGACAGGGAGGAATGAGCAGTTCTTC. Protein product: CASSRITGTGRNEQFF. The V gene is TRBV7-2, the J gene TRBJ2-1; 9 nucleotides align to TRBD1. This CDR3 contains 16 residues. Germline trimming cut 5 bases from V and 7 bases from J; bases unmatched to any gene: 12. Per the germline V gene, CDR1 is SGHTA and CDR2 is FQGNSA.

The V gene is TRBV1, the J gene TRBJ2-6; the D segment call TRBD1 is taken from the table without a DNA check. TRBV1 constitutes a pseudogene. This CDR3 has 18 amino acids. CDR3: CTSSEATGLSSGANVLTF. The DNA of the CDR3 is TGCACCAGCAGCGAGGCTACAGGGCTCAGCTCTGGGGCCAACGTCCTGACTTTC.

This clone was observed once. The rearrangement uses TRBV3-1 (or the pseudogene TRBV3-2) and TRBJ2-3, with a tentative D call TRBD1 (6 bases). The V and J ends lost 5 bases and 4 bases respectively, with 19 bases between them. The CDR3 extends over 16 amino acids. The germline CDR1 and CDR2 sequences are LGHDT and YNNKEL (reference sequence). This CDR3 reads CASSTHAGTKSDTQYF. As DNA, the CDR3 is TGTGCCAGCAGCACTCATGCCGGGACAAAATCAGATACGCAGTATTTT.

This chain connects TRBV20-1 to TRBJ2-3; TRBD2 matches 10 bases. The V and J ends lost 3 bases and 3 bases, in that order; junction bases with no gene match: 6. There are 15 residues in the CDR3. CDR1 and CDR2 (germline): DFQATT, SNEGSKA (reference sequence). The CDR3 sequence is CSASSSGSGTDTQYF. CDR3 DNA sequence: TGCAGTGCTAGTTCTAGCGGGAGTGGTACAGATACGCAGTATTTT.